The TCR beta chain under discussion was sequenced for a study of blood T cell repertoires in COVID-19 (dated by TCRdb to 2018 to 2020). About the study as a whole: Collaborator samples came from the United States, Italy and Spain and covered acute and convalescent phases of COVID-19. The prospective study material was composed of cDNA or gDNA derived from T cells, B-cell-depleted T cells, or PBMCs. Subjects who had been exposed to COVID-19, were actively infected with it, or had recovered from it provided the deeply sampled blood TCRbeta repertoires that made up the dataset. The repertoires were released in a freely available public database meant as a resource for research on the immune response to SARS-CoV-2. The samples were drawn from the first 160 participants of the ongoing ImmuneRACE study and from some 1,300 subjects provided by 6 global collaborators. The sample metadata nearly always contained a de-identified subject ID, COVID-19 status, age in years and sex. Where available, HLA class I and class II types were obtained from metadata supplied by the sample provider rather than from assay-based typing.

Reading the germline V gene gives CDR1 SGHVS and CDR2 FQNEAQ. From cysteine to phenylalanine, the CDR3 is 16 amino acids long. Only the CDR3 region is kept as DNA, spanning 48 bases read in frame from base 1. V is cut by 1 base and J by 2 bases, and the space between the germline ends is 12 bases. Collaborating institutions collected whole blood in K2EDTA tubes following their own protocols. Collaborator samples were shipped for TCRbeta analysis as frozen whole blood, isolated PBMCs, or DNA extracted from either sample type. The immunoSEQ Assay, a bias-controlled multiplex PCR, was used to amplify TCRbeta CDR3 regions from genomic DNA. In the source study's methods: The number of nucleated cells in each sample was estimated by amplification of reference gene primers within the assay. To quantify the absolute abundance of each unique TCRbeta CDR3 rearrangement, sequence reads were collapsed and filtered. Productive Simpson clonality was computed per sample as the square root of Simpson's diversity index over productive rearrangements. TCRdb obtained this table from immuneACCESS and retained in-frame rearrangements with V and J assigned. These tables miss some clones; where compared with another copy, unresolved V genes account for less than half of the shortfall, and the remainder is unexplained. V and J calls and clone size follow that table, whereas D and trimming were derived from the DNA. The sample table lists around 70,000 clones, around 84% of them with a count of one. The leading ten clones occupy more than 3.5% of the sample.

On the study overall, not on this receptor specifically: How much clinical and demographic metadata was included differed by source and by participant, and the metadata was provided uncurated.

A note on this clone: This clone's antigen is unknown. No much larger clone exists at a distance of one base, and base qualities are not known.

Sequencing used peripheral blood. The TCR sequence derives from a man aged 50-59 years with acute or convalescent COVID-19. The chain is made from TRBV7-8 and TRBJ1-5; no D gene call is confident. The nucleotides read TGTGCCAGCAGCTTAGTATCTGGGCTGGGCAATCAGCCCCAGCATTTT. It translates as CASSLVSGLGNQPQHF.